The next 2 T cell receptor beta chains were all read from a single sample in a study of T cell repertoires in cytomegalovirus infection. TCRdb processed the reads anew with MiXCR; each CDR3 protein has one entry. Among 300,000 to 400,000 distinct CDR3 sequences listed, roughly 9.5% were seen once. Sequencing input: PBMCs. The receptor source for this set is a human donor in good health (CMV status not recorded). Some clones in this sample may be carry-over from other donors' samples.

This clonotype came up a few times. The chain carries TRBV10-3 and TRBJ1-6; D possibly corresponds to TRBD1 (6 bases). The CDR3 spans 16 residues. V shed 0 bases and J shed 2 bases, with 8 bases lying between them. Germline CDR1 and CDR2: ENHRY and SYGVKD. CDR3 sequence: CAISESAGAYNSPLHF. For the CDR3, the DNA is TGTGCCATCAGTGAGTCCGCAGGGGCCTATAATTCACCCCTCCACTTT.

The chain couples TRBV6-5 to TRBJ2-5; tentative D call: TRBD1 (6 bases). The germline gives CDR1 MNHEY, CDR2 SVGAGI. The ends were cut back, 4 bases at V and 6 bases at J, with 15 bases in the middle. The CDR3 totals 14 residues. CDR3 coding DNA: TGTGCCAGCAGTTCAGTAACAGGGATAAAGACCCAGTACTTC. This translates into CASSSVTGIKTQYF.